One sample yielded the 30 T cell receptor beta chains listed below, sequenced in a study of T cells in Graves' hyperthyroidism and ophthalmopathy. RNA transcripts served as the template for amplifying TCR beta CDR3 regions. A set of HTBI primers served as the primers for a first-round RT-PCR of the TCR CDR3. TCRdb ran MiXCR on the multiplex PCR reads and lists one entry per CDR3 protein. The sample lists roughly 420,000 distinct CDR3 sequences; about an eighth were seen once. Sample: blood. These receptor sequences come from a woman aged 18-35 years with Graves' hyperthyroidism.

Many counts were recorded for this clonotype. The chain has TRBV7-9 and TRBJ2-7; D unresolved. V gave up 5 bases and J gave up 5 bases, with 19 bases separating them. Germline V lookup: CDR1 SEHNR, CDR2 FQNEAQ (reference sequence). This CDR3 is 15 amino acids long. Written as DNA, the CDR3 is TGTGCCAGCAGCCGACCCGGTGGGGAAATGAACGAGCAGTACTTC. It translates to CASSRPGGEMNEQYF. Complete variable domain (other parts from reference TRBV7-9 and TRBJ2-7): DTGVSQNPRHKITKRGQNVTFRCDPISEHNRLYWYRQTLGQGPEFLTYFQNEAQLEKSRLLSDRFSAERPKGSFSTLEIQRTEQGDSAMYLCASSRPGGEMNEQYFGPGTRLTVT.

V usage is TRBV28 and J usage is TRBJ1-4, with D perhaps matching TRBD1 (6 bases). V was shortened by 6 bases and J by 4 bases, with 18 bases between the two germline ends. Germline V gene sequence: CDR1 MDHEN, CDR2 SYDVKM. This CDR3 comprises 16 residues. In DNA form, the CDR3 reads TGTGCCAGCAGCTCCATCCTGACAGGCGTTAATGAAAAACTGTTTTTT. Encoded protein: CASSSILTGVNEKLFF.

This clonotype was picked up many times. V gene TRBV20-1 combines with J gene TRBJ2-3; 10 bases align to TRBD1. The CDR3 runs to 14 residues. Germline V gives CDR1 DFQATT, CDR2 SNEGSKA (reference sequence). V lost 2 bases, J lost 6 bases, and 5 bases stayed unmatched. CDR3 region: CSARRTGGMDTQYF. The CDR3 nucleotides are TGCAGTGCTAGAAGGACAGGGGGGATGGATACGCAGTATTTT.

This chain joins TRBV5-8 and TRBJ2-3; 10 bases map to TRBD1. CDR3 length: 15 residues. The V segment lost 4 bases and the J segment 3 bases; nucleotides outside the gene matches: 5. Germline V lookup: CDR1 SGHTS, CDR2 YDEGEE. This CDR3 is CASSHDRGLTDTQYF. CDR3 DNA: TGTGCCAGCAGCCATGACAGGGGGCTGACAGATACGCAGTATTTT.

In its sample, this clonotype was seen many times. The CDR3 protein is CSAGGTRSSPLHF. In DNA, the CDR3 is TGCAGTGCCGGAGGGACACGGTCTTCACCCCTCCACTTT. This chain joins TRBV20-1 and TRBJ1-6; D is possibly TRBD1 (6 bases). V lost 6 bases to trimming and J lost 9 bases, with 15 bases between them. Germline assignment: CDR1 DFQATT and CDR2 SNEGSKA (reference sequence). The CDR3 has 13 amino acids.

V is TRBV10-3 and J is TRBJ1-1; 7 bases align to TRBD1. This CDR3 contains 15 residues. Germline CDR1 reads ENHRY; CDR2 reads SYGVKD. V lost 9 bases and J lost 1; bases outside the gene matches: 11. CDR3 in amino acids: CAIKTGVNKNTEAFF. DNA of the CDR3: TGTGCCATTAAAACAGGGGTAAACAAGAACACTGAAGCTTTCTTT.

J is TRBJ2-1 and V is TRBV30; possible D gene TRBD2, 6 bases. CDR3 length: 13 amino acids. The germline gives CDR1 GTSNPN, CDR2 SVGIG (reference sequence). Trimming removed 0 bases from V and 9 bases from J, with 12 bases in between. CDR3 in amino acids: CAWSVAMGGEQFF. The CDR3 coding sequence is TGTGCCTGGAGTGTTGCTATGGGGGGTGAGCAGTTCTTC. Drawing the rest from reference TRBV30 and TRBJ2-1, the complete variable domain is SQTIHQWPATLVQPVGSPLSLECTVEGTSNPNLYWYRQAAGRGLQLLFYSVGIGQISSEVPQNLSASRPQDRQFILSSKKLLLSDSGFYLCAWSVAMGGEQFFGPGTRLTVL.

The chain carries TRBV24-1 and TRBJ2-7; 11 nucleotides agree with TRBD2. This CDR3 spans 15 amino acids. V lost 3 bases and J lost 5; bases outside the gene matches: 5. Germline values: CDR1 KGHDR, CDR2 SFDVKD. CDR3 residues: CATSDPTSGIHEQYF. The CDR3 DNA follows: TGTGCCACCAGTGATCCGACTAGCGGGATCCACGAGCAGTACTTC.

This clonotype occurred many times. This may be a read error, as it is one base from a much larger clone. The V call is TRBV6-2 or TRBV6-3, the J call TRBJ2-7, with a tentative D call TRBD1 (5 bases). The CDR3 spans 14 residues. Germline values: CDR1 MNHEY, CDR2 SVGEGT. In nucleotides, the CDR3 is TGTGCCAGCAGTTACTCGACAGAGAGCTACAAGCAGTACTTC. Its translation: CASSYSTESYKQYF.

The genes are TRBV19 and TRBJ2-7, with D possibly matching TRBD2 (7 bases). With 6 bases removed from V and 4 bases from J, the gap between germline ends came to 16 bases. The CDR3 is 14 residues long. From germline, CDR1 is LNHDA and CDR2 SQIVND (reference sequence). CDR3 sequence (DNA): TGTGCCAGTAGAAAACAGGGAGGGTTATACGAGCAGTACTTC. Its protein product is CASRKQGGLYEQYF.

This clonotype was observed a handful of times. This chain connects TRBV10-3 to TRBJ1-5; the match to TRBD1 covers 9 bases. The CDR3 spans 14 residues. The junction had 7 bases not matched to a gene; V was cut back by 5 bases and J by 8 bases. CDR1 ENHRY and CDR2 SYGVKD come from the germline V gene. CDR3 sequence: CAISWGQGSEPQHF. The DNA of the CDR3 is TGTGCCATCAGTTGGGGACAGGGCAGTGAGCCCCAGCATTTT.

This clonotype was counted a few times. V gene TRBV20-1 combines with J gene TRBJ1-6; D is undetermined. The V end lost 3 bases, the J end lost 7 bases, and 19 bases lay between the germline ends. Per the germline V gene, CDR1 is DFQATT and CDR2 is SNEGSKA (reference sequence). This CDR3 has 16 residues. This CDR3 is CSASIGGGRGNSPLHF. CDR3 in DNA: TGCAGTGCTAGTATTGGAGGCGGGAGAGGGAATTCACCCCTCCACTTT.

This clonotype was observed many times. The chain carries TRBV7-2 and TRBJ2-6; 10 bases match TRBD1. CDR3 length equals 18 residues. The germline gives CDR1 SGHTA, CDR2 FQGNSA. The junction had 2 bases not matched to a gene; V was cut back by 0 bases and J by 0 bases. Here the CDR3 reads CASSLARTGGSGANVLTF. The CDR3 region has the DNA TGTGCCAGCAGCTTAGCCCGGACAGGGGGCTCTGGGGCCAACGTCCTGACTTTC.

This clonotype was seen a few times. The rearrangement links TRBV18 to TRBJ1-5, with D possibly TRBD1 on 6 matching bases. The CDR3 covers 15 residues. Deletions cut 6 bases from V and 3 bases from J, with 15 bases between. The V gene's germline CDR1 is KGHSH and CDR2 LQKENI. CDR3 DNA sequence: TGTGCCAGCTCCTTAACTGCAGGGGACAATCAGCCCCAGCATTTT. Residues: CASSLTAGDNQPQHF.

This clonotype was recorded at least ten times. The V call is TRBV12-3 or TRBV12-4, the J call TRBJ2-5; 7 bases are a match to TRBD1. This CDR3 region has 13 residues. V trimming: 6 bases; J trimming: 2 bases; junction bases outside the gene matches: 3. Here the CDR3 reads CASRRGQQETQYF. CDR3 coding DNA: TGTGCCAGCAGAAGGGGACAGCAAGAGACCCAGTACTTC.

The chain recombines TRBV5-1 with TRBJ2-7; tentative D call: TRBD1 (6 bases). The V end lost 1 base, the J end lost 0 bases, and 14 bases lay between the germline ends. The germline gives CDR1 SGHRS, CDR2 YFSETQ. The CDR3 is made up of 16 amino acids. CDR3 coding DNA: TGCGCCAGCAGCTTGTTCGCAGGGGCGAGCTCCTACGAGCAGTACTTC. This translates into CASSLFAGASSYEQYF.

This clonotype was seen more than once but under ten times. V gene TRBV5-5 combines with J gene TRBJ2-3; D possibly corresponds to TRBD2 (5 bases). Trimming pared 1 base from V and 1 base from J, leaving 10 bases between. Germline V gene sequence: CDR1 SGHKS, CDR2 YYEKEE (reference sequence). The CDR3 length is 15 residues. The CDR3 bases are TGTGCCAGCAGCTTGATAGTCGGGGGCACAGATACGCAGTATTTT. Translating gives CASSLIVGGTDTQYF. Full variable domain (remainder filled in from reference TRBV5-5 and TRBJ2-3): DAGVTQSPTHLIKTRGQQVTLRCSPISGHKSVSWYQQVLGQGPQFIFQYYEKEERGRGNFPDRFSARQFPNYSSELNVNALLLGDSALYLCASSLIVGGTDTQYFGPGTRLTVL.

V and J are TRBV4-2 and TRBJ2-2; tentatively, D is TRBD2 (5 bases). The CDR3 has 16 residues. Deletions cut 3 bases from V and 3 bases from J, with 14 bases between. Germline CDR1 is LGHNA and CDR2 is YNFKEQ. In DNA form, the CDR3 reads TGTGCCAGCAGCCAGACCGGGGAAAGGTACACCGGGGAGCTGTTTTTT. Translating gives CASSQTGERYTGELFF.

This clonotype was seen repeatedly, ten times or more. The chain employs TRBV30 and TRBJ2-1; D remains unclear. Per the germline V gene, CDR1 is GTSNPN and CDR2 is SVGIG (reference sequence). CDR3 length: 13 residues. Trimming cost V 0 bases and J 9 bases, with 12 bases left between them. CDR3: CAWSVLGLGEQFF. CDR3 in DNA: TGTGCCTGGAGTGTTCTAGGCCTGGGTGAGCAGTTCTTC. Supplemented by reference TRBV30 and TRBJ2-1, the full variable domain reads SQTIHQWPATLVQPVGSPLSLECTVEGTSNPNLYWYRQAAGRGLQLLFYSVGIGQISSEVPQNLSASRPQDRQFILSSKKLLLSDSGFYLCAWSVLGLGEQFFGPGTRLTVL.

This clonotype was counted between two and nine times. The chain couples TRBV14 to TRBJ2-3, with D uncertain. Germline V lookup: CDR1 SGHDN, CDR2 FVKESK. The CDR3 consists of 15 residues. The V end lost 5 bases, the J end lost 1 base, and 13 bases lay between the germline ends. The chain's CDR3 is CASSFIGRGTDTQYF. The CDR3 coding sequence is TGTGCCAGCAGCTTCATAGGCCGGGGCACAGATACGCAGTATTTT.

This chain uses TRBV10-3 with TRBJ1-6; the match to TRBD1 covers 8 bases. The CDR3 runs to 14 residues. V gave up 6 bases and J gave up 7 bases; unmatched junction bases: 5. Germline V CDR1 and CDR2: ENHRY, SYGVKD. This chain's CDR3 is CAIRKTGENSPLHF. In DNA, the CDR3 is TGTGCCATCAGAAAGACAGGGGAAAATTCACCCCTCCACTTT.

This clonotype showed up many times. CDR3 sequence (DNA): TGTGCCAGCGGAGCGGGAGTGGTCTACAATGAGCAGTTCTTC. This codes for CASGAGVVYNEQFF. The chain carries TRBV2 and TRBJ2-1, with 8 bases that match TRBD2. After removal of 8 bases from V and 3 bases from J, the junction contained 6 bases not matched to a gene. The CDR3 covers 14 residues. Germline assignment: CDR1 SNHLY and CDR2 FYNNEI.

The rearrangement uses TRBV19 and TRBJ2-1, with TRBD2 matching over 11 bases. The V and J ends lost 1 base and 2 bases, in that order; junction bases with no gene match: 4. The CDR3 sequence is 17 residues long. Germline CDR1 is LNHDA and CDR2 is SQIVND (reference sequence). The CDR3 protein is CASSIGTSGSAYNEQFF. CDR3 nucleotide sequence: TGTGCCAGTAGTATAGGTACTAGCGGGAGCGCCTACAATGAGCAGTTCTTC.

The chain combines TRBV12-3 or TRBV12-4 with TRBJ1-5; TRBD1 aligns across 8 bases. The CDR3 loop spans 16 amino acids. J was trimmed by 6 bases and V by 5 bases; bases with no gene match: 12. The chain's CDR3 is CASSPRAGGGGQPQHF. Here the CDR3 DNA reads TGTGCCAGCAGTCCGAGGGCAGGGGGCGGGGGTCAGCCCCAGCATTTT.

This clonotype turned up a few times. The J gene is TRBJ2-5, the V gene TRBV19; 11 bases are a match to TRBD2. Germline V CDR1 and CDR2: LNHDA, SQIVND (reference sequence). With 3 bases clipped from V and 5 bases from J, the junction kept 5 bases outside the gene matches. The CDR3 has 15 amino acids. Here the CDR3 DNA reads TGTGCCAGTAGTATGGCTAGCGGGAGGTTGGAGACCCAGTACTTC. This sequence encodes CASSMASGRLETQYF.

This clonotype has ten or more counts. The chain is built from TRBV6-1 and TRBJ1-2; no reliable D call. CDR1 is MNHNS, CDR2 SASEGT, per germline. V was trimmed by 3 bases and J by 7 bases, leaving 9 bases between them. This CDR3 has 12 residues. CDR3: CASSDRARGYTF. CDR3 DNA: TGTGCCAGCAGTGACAGAGCCCGTGGCTACACCTTC.

This clonotype has a count of ten or more. The rearrangement joins TRBV5-6 to TRBJ1-5; D not certain. The length of the CDR3 is 15 residues. Trimming removed 2 bases from V and 7 bases from J, with 16 bases in between. The V gene's germline CDR1 is SGHDT and CDR2 YYEEEE. CDR3 in DNA: TGTGCCAGCAGCTTTGGGCAGGCCCCAAGGCAGCCCCAGCATTTT. Its protein is CASSFGQAPRQPQHF.

This clonotype was picked up many times. This chain links TRBV6-5 with TRBJ2-1; D might be TRBD2 (6 bases). The CDR3 is 16 amino acids. Trimming took off 0 bases at V and 5 bases at J, with 14 bases between the two ends. Germline CDR1 and CDR2: MNHEY and SVGAGI. Here the CDR3 reads CASSYSTGRGDNEQFF. The CDR3 DNA reads TGTGCCAGCAGTTACTCGACCGGGAGAGGGGACAATGAGCAGTTCTTC.

Many counts were recorded for this clonotype. This rearrangement joins TRBV12-3 or TRBV12-4 to TRBJ2-1; 8 nucleotides align to TRBD2. This CDR3 spans 16 amino acids. V shed 1 base and J 5 bases; nucleotides not matched to a gene: 7. The DNA for the CDR3 is TGTGCCAGCAGTTTAGGATCGGGACTAGTGGACAATGAGCAGTTCTTC. Protein: CASSLGSGLVDNEQFF.

The V and J genes are TRBV20-1 and TRBJ2-5; D remains ambiguous. Germline V gene data show CDR1 as DFQATT and CDR2 as SNEGSKA (reference sequence). V gave up 6 bases and J gave up 3 bases, with 17 bases separating them. This CDR3 spans 14 amino acids. The CDR3 reads CSAHVRSKEETQYF. For the CDR3, the DNA is TGCAGTGCCCACGTCCGGTCAAAAGAAGAGACCCAGTACTTC.